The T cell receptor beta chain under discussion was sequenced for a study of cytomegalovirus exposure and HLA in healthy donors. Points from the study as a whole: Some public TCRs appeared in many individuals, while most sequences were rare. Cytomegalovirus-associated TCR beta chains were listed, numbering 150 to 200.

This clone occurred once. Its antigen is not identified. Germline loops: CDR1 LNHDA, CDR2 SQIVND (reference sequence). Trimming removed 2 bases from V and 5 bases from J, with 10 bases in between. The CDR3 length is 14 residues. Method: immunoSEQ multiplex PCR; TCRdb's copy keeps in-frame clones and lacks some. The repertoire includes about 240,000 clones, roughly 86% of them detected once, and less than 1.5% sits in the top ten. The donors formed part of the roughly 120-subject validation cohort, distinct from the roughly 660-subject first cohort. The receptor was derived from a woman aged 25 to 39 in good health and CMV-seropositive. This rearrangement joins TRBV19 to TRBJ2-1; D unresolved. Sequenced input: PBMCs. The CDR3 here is CASSIHSLNNEQFF. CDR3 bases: TGTGCCAGTAGTATACACTCCCTTAACAATGAGCAGTTCTTC.